Ten or more counts support the clone carrying this TCR beta chain. What it binds is not known. This sample's time point: pre-sensitization, week 0. Treatment in this sample: therapeutic diphenylcyclopropenone sensitization with weekly scalp DPC. Per the germline V gene, CDR1 is MNHEY and CDR2 is SMNVEV (reference sequence). V dropped 9 bases and J dropped 5 bases, with 10 bases sitting between them. CDR3 length equals 11 residues. This sample is part of a study of human T cells and chemical hapten exposure. Study background: Readings were taken at 6 days from patch tests that had applied 0.01% DPC to the upper back.

TCRdb re-derived calls from the RACE reads in MiXCR, one entry per CDR3 protein. The sample shows under 110,000 distinct CDR3 sequences, 12% of them seen only once. The study, taken as a whole, reports: Significantly more large CDR3 similarity clusters arose among expanded TCRs than among controls. Donors in the study had alopecia, meaning their immune response may differ from healthy people's. High-frequency TCRs, those above 1 in 1000, stayed the same after DPC sensitization.

The source of this sequence is a woman between 50 and 59 years old with alopecia areata. Some clones in this sample may be carry-over from other donors' samples. Specimen: whole blood, collected in connection with sensitization to the hapten diphenylcyclopropenone (DPC). The chain links TRBV27 to TRBJ1-1; D may be TRBD1 (6 bases). As DNA, the CDR3 is TGTGCCAGTGCAGGGGTAACTGAAGCTTTCTTT. Protein sequence: CASAGVTEAFF.